This T cell receptor beta chain appears in the sequencing data of a study of cytomegalovirus exposure and HLA in healthy donors. Study-wide results and limits: Earlier findings revealed that most TCR beta V segments proved productive either about 87% or about 30% of the time.

The PCR employed 60 Vbeta primers together with 13 Jbeta primers. The method was immunoSEQ multiplex PCR; TCRdb's version includes in-frame clones alone and lacks a portion of them. The profile covers under 200,000 clones, with around 72% appearing a single time and less than 1.5% taken by the ten largest. This clone was picked up a small number of times. No antigen is known for it. The sequenced material came from PBMCs. The TCR sequence derives from a middle-aged man in good health and CMV-seronegative.

The DNA of the CDR3 is TGTGCCAGCAGCCAACCGGGACTAGCGGGGGGCCTTGCCTCATCCGATGAGCAGTTCTTC. Translating gives CASSQPGLAGGLASSDEQFF. The chain has TRBV7-3 and TRBJ2-1, with TRBD2 matching 15 bases. Germline values: CDR1 SGHTA, CDR2 FQGTGA. V trimming: 5 bases; J trimming: 8 bases; junction bases outside the gene matches: 19. CDR3 length equals 20 residues.